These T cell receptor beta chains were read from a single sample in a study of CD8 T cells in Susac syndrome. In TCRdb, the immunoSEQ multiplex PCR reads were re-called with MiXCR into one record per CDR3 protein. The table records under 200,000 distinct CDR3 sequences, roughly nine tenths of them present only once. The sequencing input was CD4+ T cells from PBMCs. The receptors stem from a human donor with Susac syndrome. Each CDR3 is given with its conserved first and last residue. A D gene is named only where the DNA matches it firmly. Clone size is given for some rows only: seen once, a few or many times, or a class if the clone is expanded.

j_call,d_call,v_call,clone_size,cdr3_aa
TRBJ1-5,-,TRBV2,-,CASRVAVSNQPQHF
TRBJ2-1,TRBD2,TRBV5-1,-,CASSPRDSGINEQFF
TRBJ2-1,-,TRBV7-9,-,CASSLLSGREFF
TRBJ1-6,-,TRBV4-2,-,CASSQDFPRGNSPLHF
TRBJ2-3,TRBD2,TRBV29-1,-,CSAPPSGFDSDTQYF
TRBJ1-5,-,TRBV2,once,CASSPGLPNQPQHF
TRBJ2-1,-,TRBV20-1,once,CSVASYREGNEQFF
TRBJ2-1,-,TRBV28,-,CASRLGFYPYNEQFF
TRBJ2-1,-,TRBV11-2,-,CASSLVGIFSYNEQFF
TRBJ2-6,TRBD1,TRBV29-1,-,CSVRTGTGVFGANVLTF
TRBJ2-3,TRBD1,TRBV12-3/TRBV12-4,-,CASTNRGRVGDTQYF
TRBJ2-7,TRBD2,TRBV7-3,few,CASSPRKSGRARTYEQYF
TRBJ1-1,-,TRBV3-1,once,CASSQEGGAFF
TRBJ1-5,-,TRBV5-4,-,CASSLAGNSNQPQHF
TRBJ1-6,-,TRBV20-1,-,CSAVDGPDSPLHF
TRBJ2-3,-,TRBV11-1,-,CASSLASASTDTQYF
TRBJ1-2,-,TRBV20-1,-,CSAGTGRGYGYTF
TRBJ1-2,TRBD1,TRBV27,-,CASSMGQGANYGYTF
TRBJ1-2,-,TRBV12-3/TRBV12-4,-,CASSSTETYGYTF
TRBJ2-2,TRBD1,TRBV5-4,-,CASTLGQGTINTGELFF
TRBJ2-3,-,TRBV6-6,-,CASIGTSTDTQYF
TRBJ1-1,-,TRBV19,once,CASSAYWDGTEAFF
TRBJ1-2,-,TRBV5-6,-,CASQGGLDLYGYTF
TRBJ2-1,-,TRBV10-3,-,CAISDVSYNEQFF
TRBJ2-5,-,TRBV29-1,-,CSVEDGLGETQYF
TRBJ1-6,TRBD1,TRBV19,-,CASSIGTEINSPLHF
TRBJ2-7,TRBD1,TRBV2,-,CASRSRDRGGEQYF
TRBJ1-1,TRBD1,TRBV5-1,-,CASSFFTGGTEAFF
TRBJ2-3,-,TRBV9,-,CASSPRSSADTQYF
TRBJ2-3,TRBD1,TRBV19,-,CASRQGASTDTQYF
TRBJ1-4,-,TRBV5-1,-,CASSLEGAIEKLFF
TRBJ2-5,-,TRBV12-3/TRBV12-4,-,CASSLFLETQYF
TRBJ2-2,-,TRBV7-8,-,CASSKTGKANTGELFF
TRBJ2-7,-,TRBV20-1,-,CSARDSWTEQYF
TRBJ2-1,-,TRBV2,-,CASTAQKLGEQFF
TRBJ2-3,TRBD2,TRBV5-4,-,CASSPGTSGRVDTQYF
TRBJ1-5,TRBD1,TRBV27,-,CASSPRDRNQPQHF
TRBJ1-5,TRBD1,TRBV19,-,CATLKDRGSNQPQHF
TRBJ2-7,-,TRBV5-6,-,CASSLGGDEQYF
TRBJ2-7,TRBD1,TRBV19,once,CASSIETGASYEQYF
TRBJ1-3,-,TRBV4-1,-,CASSQEDRDYSGNTIYF